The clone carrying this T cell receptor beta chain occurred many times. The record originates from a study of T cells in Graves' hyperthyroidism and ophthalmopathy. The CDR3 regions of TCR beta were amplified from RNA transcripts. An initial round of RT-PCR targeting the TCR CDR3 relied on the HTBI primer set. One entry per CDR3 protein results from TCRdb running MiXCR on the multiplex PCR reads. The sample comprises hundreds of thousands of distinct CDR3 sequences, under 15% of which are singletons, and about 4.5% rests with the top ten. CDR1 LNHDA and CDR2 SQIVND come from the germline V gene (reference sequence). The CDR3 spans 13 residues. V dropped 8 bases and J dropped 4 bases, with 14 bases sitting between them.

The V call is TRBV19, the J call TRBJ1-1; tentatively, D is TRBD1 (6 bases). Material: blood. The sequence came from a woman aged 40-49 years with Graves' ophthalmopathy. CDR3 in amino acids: CASSIGQTTEAFF. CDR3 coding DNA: TGTGCCAGTTCCATAGGACAGACCACTGAAGCTTTCTTT.